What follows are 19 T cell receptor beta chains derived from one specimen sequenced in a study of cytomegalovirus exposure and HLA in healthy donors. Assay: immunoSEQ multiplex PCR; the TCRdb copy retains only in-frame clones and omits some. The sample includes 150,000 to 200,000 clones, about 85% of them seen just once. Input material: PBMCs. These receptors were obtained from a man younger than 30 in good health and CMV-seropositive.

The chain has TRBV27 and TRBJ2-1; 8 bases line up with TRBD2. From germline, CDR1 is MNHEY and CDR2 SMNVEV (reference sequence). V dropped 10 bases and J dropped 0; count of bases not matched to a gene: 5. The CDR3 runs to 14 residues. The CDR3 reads CATRSGSSYNEQFF. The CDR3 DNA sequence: TGTGCCACCAGGAGCGGGAGCTCCTACAATGAGCAGTTCTTC.

The CDR3 DNA reads as TGTGCCAGCTCACCTGGAACCGGGACAGTGAACTATGGCTACACCTTC. Its translation: CASSPGTGTVNYGYTF. The chain is built from TRBV18 and TRBJ1-2, with TRBD1 matching 7 bases. Germline-derived CDR1 and CDR2 are KGHSH and LQKENI. The CDR3 is 16 residues long. Trimming removed 3 bases from V and 2 bases from J; junction bases left unmatched: 9.

The chain's CDR3 is CASSFSPQGQGFDEAFF. The CDR3 nucleotides read TGTGCCAGCAGTTTTTCACCCCAAGGACAGGGATTTGATGAAGCTTTCTTT. The V gene is TRBV27, the J gene TRBJ1-1; 8 bases map to TRBD1. This CDR3 has 17 amino acids. The germline gives CDR1 MNHEY, CDR2 SMNVEV (reference sequence). The V and J ends lost 3 bases and 7 bases, in that order; junction bases with no gene match: 16.

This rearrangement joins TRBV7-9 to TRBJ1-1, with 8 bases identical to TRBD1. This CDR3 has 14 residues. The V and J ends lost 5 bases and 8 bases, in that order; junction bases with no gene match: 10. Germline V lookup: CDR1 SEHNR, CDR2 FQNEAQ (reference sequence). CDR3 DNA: TGTGCCAGCAGCACGGGACAGGTCTTCGCCGAAGCTTTCTTT. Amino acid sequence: CASSTGQVFAEAFF.

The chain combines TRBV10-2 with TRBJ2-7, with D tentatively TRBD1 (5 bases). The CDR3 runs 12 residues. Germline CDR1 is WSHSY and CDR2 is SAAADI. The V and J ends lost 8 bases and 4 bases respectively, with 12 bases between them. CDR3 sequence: CASGTGAYEQYF. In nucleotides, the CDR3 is TGCGCCAGCGGAACAGGAGCTTACGAGCAGTACTTC.

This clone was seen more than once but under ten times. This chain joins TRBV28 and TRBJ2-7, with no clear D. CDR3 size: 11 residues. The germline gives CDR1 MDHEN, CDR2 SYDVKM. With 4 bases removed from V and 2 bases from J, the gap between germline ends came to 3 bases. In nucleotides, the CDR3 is TGTGCCAGCAGTTACACCTACGAGCAGTACTTC. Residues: CASSYTYEQYF.

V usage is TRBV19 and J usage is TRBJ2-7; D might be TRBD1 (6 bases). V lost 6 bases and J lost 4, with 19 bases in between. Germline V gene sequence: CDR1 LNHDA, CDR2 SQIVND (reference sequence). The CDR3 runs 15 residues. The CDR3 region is CASRFSARGDYEQYF. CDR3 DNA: TGTGCCAGTAGGTTCTCGGCCAGGGGTGATTACGAGCAGTACTTC.

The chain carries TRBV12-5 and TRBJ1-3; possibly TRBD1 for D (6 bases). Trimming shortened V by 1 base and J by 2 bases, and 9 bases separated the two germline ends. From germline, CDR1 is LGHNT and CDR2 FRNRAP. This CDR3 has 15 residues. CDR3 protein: CASGLAKGAGNTIYF. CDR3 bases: TGTGCTAGTGGTTTGGCTAAGGGGGCTGGAAACACCATATATTTT.

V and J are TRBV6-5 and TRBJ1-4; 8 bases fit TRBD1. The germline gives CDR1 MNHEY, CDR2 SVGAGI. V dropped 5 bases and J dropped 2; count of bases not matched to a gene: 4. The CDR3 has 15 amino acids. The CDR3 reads CASSPTGGTNEKLFF. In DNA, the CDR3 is TGTGCCAGCAGTCCCACAGGGGGGACTAATGAAAAACTGTTTTTT.

CDR3 DNA: TGTGCCAGTAGTCTCGCGGATCAGCCCCAGCATTTT. It encodes CASSLADQPQHF. This chain joins TRBV19 and TRBJ1-5; the D is unclear. From germline, CDR1 is LNHDA and CDR2 SQIVND (reference sequence). The length of the CDR3 is 12 residues. Trimming left V 5 bases short and J 5 bases short, with 7 bases between.

Here the CDR3 DNA reads TGTGCCAGCAGTGAGGGGGACAGGGGGCTGGGCACCGGGGAGCTGTTTTTT. Protein: CASSEGDRGLGTGELFF. The chain employs TRBV2 and TRBJ2-2; TRBD1 matches at 12 bases. The junction had 6 bases not matched to a gene; V was cut back by 3 bases and J by 4 bases. The CDR3 is 17 amino acids. Looked up from germline, CDR1 is SNHLY and CDR2 is FYNNEI. The complete variable domain, with remaining parts taken from reference TRBV2 and TRBJ2-2, reads EPEVTQTPSHQVTQMGQEVILRCVPISNHLYFYWYRQILGQKVEFLVSFYNNEISEKSEIFDDQFSVERPDGSNFTLKIRSTKLEDSAMYFCASSEGDRGLGTGELFFGEGSRLTVL.

The CDR3 region has the DNA TGTGCCAGCAGCTTGTCAGGGGCCCTCTCTGGAAACACCATATATTTT. This translates into CASSLSGALSGNTIYF. The chain carries TRBV7-6 and TRBJ1-3; tentative D call: TRBD1 (6 bases). This CDR3 region has 16 residues. V was pared by 3 bases and J by 0 bases, with 12 bases between. Germline V gene data show CDR1 as SGHVS and CDR2 as FNYEAQ.

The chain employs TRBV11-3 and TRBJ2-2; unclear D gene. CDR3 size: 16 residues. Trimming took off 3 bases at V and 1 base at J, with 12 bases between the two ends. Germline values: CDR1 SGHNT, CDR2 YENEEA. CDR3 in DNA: TGTGCCAGCAGCTTTCGACTCGATAAGAACACCGGGGAGCTGTTTTTT. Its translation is CASSFRLDKNTGELFF.

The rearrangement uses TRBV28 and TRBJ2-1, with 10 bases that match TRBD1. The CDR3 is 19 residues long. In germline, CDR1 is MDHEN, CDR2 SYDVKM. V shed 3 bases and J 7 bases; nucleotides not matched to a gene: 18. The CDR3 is CASSLRGTGARGRGNEQFF. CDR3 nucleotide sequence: TGTGCCAGCAGTTTGAGAGGGACAGGGGCACGGGGGAGAGGGAATGAGCAGTTCTTC. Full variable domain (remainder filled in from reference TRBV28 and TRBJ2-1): DVKVTQSSRYLVKRTGEKVFLECVQDMDHENMFWYRQDPGLGLRLIYFSYDVKMKEKGDIPEGYSVSREKKERFSLILESASTNQTSMYLCASSLRGTGARGRGNEQFFGPGTRLTVL.

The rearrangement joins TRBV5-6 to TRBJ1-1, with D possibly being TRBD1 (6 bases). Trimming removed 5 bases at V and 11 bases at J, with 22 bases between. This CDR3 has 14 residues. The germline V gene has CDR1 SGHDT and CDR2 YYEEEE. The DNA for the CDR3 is TGTGCCAGCAGGTTAACCACAGGGAGTAGAGAGGCTTTCTTT. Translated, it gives CASRLTTGSREAFF.

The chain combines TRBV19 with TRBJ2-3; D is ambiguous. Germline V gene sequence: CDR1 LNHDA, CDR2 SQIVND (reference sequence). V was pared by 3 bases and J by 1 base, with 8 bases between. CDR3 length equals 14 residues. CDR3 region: CASSMRRGTDTQYF. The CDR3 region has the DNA TGTGCCAGTAGTATGCGGAGAGGCACAGATACGCAGTATTTT.

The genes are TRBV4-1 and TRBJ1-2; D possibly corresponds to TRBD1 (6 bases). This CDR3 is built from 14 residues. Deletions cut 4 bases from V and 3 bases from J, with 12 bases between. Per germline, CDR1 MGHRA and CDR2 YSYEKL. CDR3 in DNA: TGCGCCAGCAGCCCCGAACAGGGCTACTATGGCTACACCTTC. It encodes CASSPEQGYYGYTF.

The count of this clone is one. DNA for the CDR3: TGTGCCAGCAGCGCGAACACAGATACGCAGTATTTT. This sequence encodes CASSANTDTQYF. The chain uses TRBV5-4 and TRBJ2-3; unclear D gene. The CDR3 loop spans 12 amino acids. Trimming stripped 4 bases from V and 2 bases from J, with 5 bases between. The V gene's germline CDR1 is SGHNT and CDR2 YYREEE (reference sequence).

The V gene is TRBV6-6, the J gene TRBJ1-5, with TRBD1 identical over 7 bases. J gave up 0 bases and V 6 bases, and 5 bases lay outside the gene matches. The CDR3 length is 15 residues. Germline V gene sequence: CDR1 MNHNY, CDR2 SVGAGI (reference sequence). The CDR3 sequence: CASRGGTVSNQPQHF. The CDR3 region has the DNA TGTGCCAGCAGAGGAGGGACAGTTAGCAATCAGCCCCAGCATTTT.